Presented here are 23 T cell receptor beta chains from one specimen sequenced in a study of blood T cells in healthy people across ages. The use of a sample-barcoded 5' primer and a J-beta primer mix characterized a second PCR of about 7 to 12 cycles. Using its own MiXCR run on the 5' RACE reads, TCRdb lists one record per CDR3 protein. This sample has about 290,000 distinct CDR3 sequences, with roughly 26% found just once. The sequencing input was blood. The receptor source for this set is an older woman in good health.

This chain uses TRBV20-1 with TRBJ1-1, with D possibly being TRBD1 (6 bases). Germline assignment: CDR1 DFQATT and CDR2 SNEGSKA (reference sequence). The CDR3 is 12 residues long. The CDR3 loop reads CGTSISNTEAFF. The CDR3 region has the DNA TGCGGGACATCGATTTCGAACACTGAAGCTTTCTTT.

The V and J genes are TRBV7-8 and TRBJ1-1, with a weak D call TRBD1 (6 bases). V was trimmed by 5 bases and J by 0 bases, leaving 22 bases between them. The CDR3 covers 18 residues. Germline loops: CDR1 SGHVS, CDR2 FQNEAQ. CDR3 amino acids: CASSPSRGRRDLNTEAFF. Written as DNA, the CDR3 is TGTGCCAGCAGCCCTAGTAGGGGGAGGCGGGACCTGAACACTGAAGCTTTCTTT.

The gene calls are TRBV3-1 and TRBJ2-2; no clear D gene. Germline V gene sequence: CDR1 LGHDT, CDR2 YNNKEL (reference sequence). V lost 4 bases to trimming and J lost 1 base, with 7 bases between them. This CDR3 region has 14 residues. DNA of the CDR3: TGTGCCAGCAGCCCAACAAGGAACACCGGGGAGCTGTTTTTT. Its translation: CASSPTRNTGELFF.

The rearrangement uses TRBV9 and TRBJ2-7, with D possibly TRBD1 on 6 matching bases. The V gene's germline CDR1 is SGDLS and CDR2 YYNGEE. The V end was cut by 4 bases, the J end by 0 bases, with 14 bases between. The CDR3 runs to 15 residues. CDR3 DNA: TGTGCCAGCAGCCCTAGACAGGCAAGCTCCTACGAGCAGTACTTC. This translates into CASSPRQASSYEQYF.

This clonotype was observed a handful of times. This chain connects TRBV3-1 to TRBJ2-1; the match to TRBD2 covers 16 bases. The germline V gene has CDR1 LGHDT and CDR2 YNNKEL (reference sequence). The CDR3 has 15 residues. V was pared by 4 bases and J by 9 bases, with 3 bases of the junction left unmatched. The DNA for the CDR3 is TGTGCCAGCAGCCGCGGGACTAGCGGGAGGGGTGAGCAGTTCTTC. Translation: CASSRGTSGRGEQFF.

This clonotype was seen more than once but under ten times. The genes are TRBV20-1 and TRBJ2-7, with 9 bases that match TRBD1. Germline V lookup: CDR1 DFQATT, CDR2 SNEGSKA (reference sequence). There are 16 residues in the CDR3. V shed 3 bases and J 1 base; nucleotides not matched to a gene: 10. For the CDR3, the DNA is TGCAGTGCTAGGTCCCCCGGGACAGGGACTTCCTACGAGCAGTACTTC. This codes for CSARSPGTGTSYEQYF.

A few counts support this clonotype. This chain connects TRBV7-2 to TRBJ2-5, with D possibly called TRBD1 or TRBD2 (6 bases each). Germline lookup yields CDR1 SGHTA and CDR2 FQGNSA. The CDR3 extends over 15 amino acids. V lost 8 bases and J 3 bases, leaving 19 bases between the germline ends. This CDR3 reads CASAPGRRGEETQYF. CDR3 nucleotide sequence: TGTGCCAGCGCACCGGGACGGAGGGGGGAAGAGACCCAGTACTTC.

There are a few counts of this clonotype. The V call is TRBV20-1, the J call TRBJ1-2; 8 bases are shared with TRBD1. The germline CDR1 and CDR2 sequences are DFQATT and SNEGSKA (reference sequence). After removal of 1 base from V and 7 bases from J, the junction contained 8 bases not matched to a gene. The CDR3 totals 14 residues. CDR3 nucleotides: TGCAGTGCTAGAGTATCGTCTACAGGGGGTGGCTACACCTTC. Its translation is CSARVSSTGGGYTF.

The sample holds many counts of this clonotype. This chain links TRBV29-1 with TRBJ2-5; D is undetermined. V was clipped by 7 bases and J by 5 bases, with 14 bases between them. Germline V gene lookup returns CDR1 SQVTM and CDR2 ANQGSEA. The CDR3 has 12 amino acids. CDR3 bases: TGCAGCGCCTTAACCGATGGGGAGACCCAGTACTTC. It yields the protein CSALTDGETQYF.

This clonotype came up a few times. V is TRBV20-1 and J is TRBJ2-5; 10 bases map to TRBD2. TRBJ2-1 matches the DNA end more closely, so the J call is doubtful. Per germline, CDR1 DFQATT and CDR2 SNEGSKA (reference sequence). The CDR3 sequence is 16 residues long. CDR3 residues: CSARRGVLAGVNEQFF. The CDR3, as DNA: TGCAGTGCTAGAAGGGGTGTTCTAGCGGGAGTCAATGAGCAGTTCTTC.

The chain links TRBV5-1 to TRBJ2-5; a possible D gene is TRBD1 (6 bases). Trimming removed 0 bases at V and 3 bases at J, with 9 bases between. Germline CDR1 and CDR2: SGHRS and YFSETQ. This CDR3 comprises 14 residues. CDR3 region: CASSLGGLEETQYF. The DNA of the CDR3 is TGCGCCAGCAGCTTGGGGGGGCTGGAAGAGACCCAGTACTTC.

V and J are TRBV28 and TRBJ1-4, with D tentatively TRBD1 (6 bases). This CDR3 contains 15 residues. The V end was cut by 5 bases, the J end by 3 bases, with 13 bases between. The germline gives CDR1 MDHEN, CDR2 SYDVKM. The CDR3 protein is CASSPPGQPNEKLFF. For the CDR3, the DNA is TGTGCCAGCAGTCCCCCCGGACAGCCTAATGAAAAACTGTTTTTT.

This clonotype came up a few times. One end of the junction is discordant with germline, which a read error may explain. The chain combines TRBV7-2 with TRBJ2-3, with 7 bases that match TRBD2. CDR1 and CDR2 from the germline V gene are SGHTA and FQGNSA. This CDR3 comprises 15 residues. The CDR3 sequence is CASSSRKTSADAQYF. As DNA, the CDR3 is TGTGCCAGCAGCTCAAGGAAAACTAGCGCAGATGCGCAGTATTTT.

The chain links TRBV7-2 to TRBJ1-1; the D gene is possibly TRBD1 (5 bases). This CDR3 is built from 14 residues. Trimming cost V 5 bases and J 1 base, with 11 bases left between them. Germline V gene data show CDR1 as SGHTA and CDR2 as FQGNSA. The CDR3 loop is CASSADIWNTEAFF. The CDR3 bases are TGTGCCAGCAGCGCGGACATCTGGAACACTGAAGCTTTCTTT.

This clonotype was picked up a small number of times. This CDR3 reads CASSQSFSGSYERYF. CDR3 nucleotide sequence: TGTGCCAGCAGCCAGTCCTTTAGCGGCTCCTACGAGCGGTACTTC. This sequence joins TRBV7-2 and TRBJ2-5; tentative D call: TRBD2 (6 bases). The ends were cut back, 5 bases at V and 13 bases at J, with 26 bases in the middle. Germline lookup yields CDR1 SGHTA and CDR2 FQGNSA. The CDR3 contains 15 residues.

This clonotype occurred a few times. A much larger clone is a single base away; this may be a read error. The CDR3 does not close with the conserved phenylalanine or tryptophan, likely indicating a read error. The chain recombines TRBV25-1 with TRBJ1-4; D unclear. Trimming stripped 6 bases from V and 10 bases from J, with 12 bases between. The CDR3 runs to 12 residues. Germline V gives CDR1 MGHDK, CDR2 SYGVNS. CDR3 in amino acids: CASSPLEGKLFC. CDR3 bases: TGTGCCAGCAGCCCCCTCGAGGGAAAACTGTTTTGT.

This clonotype was counted ten times or more. This sequence joins TRBV28 and TRBJ2-3, with 7 bases that match TRBD1. The CDR3 sequence is 15 residues long. The germline V gene has CDR1 MDHEN and CDR2 SYDVKM. V shed 2 bases, J shed 0 bases, and the junction held 2 bases outside the gene matches. This CDR3 reads CASSLKGASTDTQYF. The DNA for the CDR3 is TGTGCCAGCAGTTTAAAGGGGGCGAGCACAGATACGCAGTATTTT.

The CDR3 reads CSARAGTSRWEQYF. The CDR3, as DNA: TGCAGTGCTAGGGCCGGGACATCAAGGTGGGAGCAGTACTTC. The chain joins TRBV20-1 to TRBJ2-5; a weak D match, TRBD1 (6 bases). In germline, CDR1 is DFQATT, CDR2 SNEGSKA (reference sequence). This CDR3 has 14 amino acids. The germline V and J ends were trimmed by 3 bases and 11 bases, with 22 bases remaining between them.

On this clonotype itself: At one end the junction does not follow the germline gene, possibly because of a read error. The gene calls are TRBV20-1 and TRBJ1-2; TRBD1 might be the D (6 bases). Germline V lookup: CDR1 DFQATT, CDR2 SNEGSKA (reference sequence). CDR3 size: 13 residues. The DNA for the CDR3 is TGCAGTGCTACCCCACAGGGTCCCTATCGCTACACCTTC. Its protein product is CSATPQGPYRYTF.

The chain links TRBV19 to TRBJ2-2; D is possibly TRBD1 (6 bases). V was shortened by 10 bases and J by 6 bases, with 18 bases between the two germline ends. The CDR3 spans 14 residues. Germline-derived CDR1 and CDR2 are LNHDA and SQIVND (reference sequence). This CDR3 is CATVSRGSSGELFF. The CDR3 bases are TGTGCCACCGTTAGCAGGGGATCGTCCGGGGAGCTGTTTTTT.

This chain joins TRBV2 and TRBJ2-7, with unresolved D. The CDR3 totals 15 residues. Per the germline V gene, CDR1 is SNHLY and CDR2 is FYNNEI. V shed 1 base and J shed 2 bases, with 12 bases lying between them. The CDR3 nucleotides read TGTGCCAGCAGTGAAGGGGCCCTCAAAACCTACGAGCAGTACTTC. Translated: CASSEGALKTYEQYF.

This clonotype was seen more than once but under ten times. V gene TRBV7-6 combines with J gene TRBJ2-3; possible D gene TRBD2, 5 bases. This CDR3 is built from 14 residues. Germline CDR1 and CDR2: SGHVS and FNYEAQ. Trimming took off 8 bases at V and 3 bases at J, with 15 bases between the two ends. This CDR3 reads CASARHGETDTQYF. The CDR3 nucleotides read TGTGCCAGCGCCCGTCACGGGGAAACAGATACGCAGTATTTT.

CDR3 in amino acids: CASRTSTSGANQPQHF. The CDR3, as DNA: TGTGCCAGCAGAACTAGTACCTCAGGGGCCAATCAGCCCCAGCATTTT. The chain has TRBV6-1 and TRBJ1-5; maybe TRBD1 (6 bases). The germline V and J ends were trimmed by 6 bases and 3 bases, with 18 bases remaining between them. The CDR3 length is 16 residues. Per the germline V gene, CDR1 is MNHNS and CDR2 is SASEGT.